The 29 T cell receptor beta chains given below trace back to one sample, sequenced in a study of cytomegalovirus exposure and HLA in healthy donors. The PCR had 60 Vbeta and 13 Jbeta primers. Assay used: immunoSEQ multiplex PCR; TCRdb lists only in-frame clones, some missing. The top ten hold about a tenth of the sample, which has about 37,000 clones, roughly 80% seen once. Sequencing input: PBMCs. The receptors originated from a woman between 40 and 50 years old in good health and CMV-seronegative.

This clone showed up just a few times. The chain recombines TRBV5-4 with TRBJ2-1, with 10 bases identical to TRBD2. In germline, CDR1 is SGHNT, CDR2 YYREEE (reference sequence). This CDR3 contains 15 residues. J gave up 4 bases and V 4 bases, and 5 bases lay outside the gene matches. DNA of the CDR3: TGTGCCAGCAGCCCAGGACTAGCGGAATACAATGAGCAGTTCTTC. This sequence encodes CASSPGLAEYNEQFF. The complete variable domain, with remaining parts taken from reference TRBV5-4 and TRBJ2-1, reads ETGVTQSPTHLIKTRGQQVTLRCSSQSGHNTVSWYQQALGQGPQFIFQYYREEENGRGNFPPRFSGLQFPNYSSELNVNALELDDSALYLCASSPGLAEYNEQFFGPGTRLTVL.

This chain joins TRBV25-1 and TRBJ1-6; D gene uncertain. The CDR3 contains 14 residues. Trimming took off 5 bases at V and 8 bases at J, with 13 bases between the two ends. The germline V gene has CDR1 MGHDK and CDR2 SYGVNS. The CDR3 loop reads CASSSRNSDSPLHF. The CDR3 coding sequence is TGTGCCAGCAGTAGCAGGAACTCGGATTCACCCCTCCACTTT.

The CDR3 DNA reads as TGTGCCGCCTCCCAGGGGGCCTACGAGCAGTACGTC. Its translation is CAASQGAYEQYV. This chain connects TRBV6-1 to TRBJ2-7; the match to TRBD1 covers 7 bases. CDR1 is MNHNS, CDR2 SASEGT, per germline. J was trimmed by 2 bases and V by 11 bases; bases with no gene match: 6. CDR3 length: 12 residues.

The table lists this clone with a few counts. This chain joins TRBV6-5 and TRBJ2-5; perhaps TRBD2 as D (6 bases). CDR1 and CDR2 from the germline V gene are MNHEY and SVGAGI. V lost 0 bases to trimming and J lost 11 bases, with 16 bases between them. The CDR3 length is 14 residues. In DNA form, the CDR3 reads TGTGCCAGCAGTTACTCGATTTTAGCGGATCGACAGTACTTC. Protein sequence: CASSYSILADRQYF.

CDR3 protein: CASSSGSEQYV. CDR3 bases: TGTGCCAGCAGCTCGGGGTCCGAGCAGTACGTC. The chain is built from TRBV7-9 and TRBJ2-7, with D maybe TRBD2 (5 bases). Trimming shortened V by 4 bases and J by 6 bases, and 7 bases separated the two germline ends. The CDR3 spans 11 residues. Per the germline V gene, CDR1 is SEHNR and CDR2 is FQNEAQ (reference sequence).

The chain has TRBV12-5 and TRBJ2-1, with 9 positions matching TRBD2. This CDR3 is built from 16 residues. Germline CDR1 reads LGHNT; CDR2 reads FRNRAP. V dropped 1 base and J dropped 4; count of bases not matched to a gene: 5. The CDR3 spells CASGLGREGPYNEQFF. The CDR3 DNA sequence: TGTGCTAGTGGTTTGGGGCGGGAGGGCCCGTACAATGAGCAGTTCTTC. Filled out from reference TRBV12-5 and TRBJ2-1, the complete variable domain reads DARVTQTPRHKVTEMGQEVTMRCQPILGHNTVFWYRQTMMQGLELLAYFRNRAPLDDSGMPKDRFSAEMPDATLATLKIQPSEPRDSAVYFCASGLGREGPYNEQFFGPGTRLTVL.

The V and J genes are TRBV9 and TRBJ1-2; 9 nucleotides agree with TRBD1. Germline assignment: CDR1 SGDLS and CDR2 YYNGEE. The CDR3 has 13 amino acids. Trimming removed 1 base from V and 7 bases from J; junction bases left unmatched: 2. The CDR3 DNA is TGTGCCAGCAGCGTAACGACAGGGGGTGGCTACACCTTC. This codes for CASSVTTGGGYTF. Full variable domain (remainder filled in from reference TRBV9 and TRBJ1-2): DSGVTQTPKHLITATGQRVTLRCSPRSGDLSVYWYQQSLDQGLQFLIQYYNGEERAKGNILERFSAQQFPDLHSELNLSSLELGDSALYFCASSVTTGGGYTFGSGTRLTVV.

The genes are TRBV4-1 and TRBJ2-7; weak D call: TRBD1 (6 bases). V was clipped by 0 bases and J by 0 bases, with 12 bases between them. Germline loops: CDR1 MGHRA, CDR2 YSYEKL. The CDR3 contains 16 residues. The CDR3 is CASSQDDRSSSYEQYF. The DNA of the CDR3 is TGCGCCAGCAGCCAAGATGACAGGTCTAGCTCCTACGAGCAGTACTTC.

J is TRBJ1-1 and V is TRBV7-9; D remains ambiguous. Trimming left V 5 bases short and J 4 bases short, with 11 bases between. This CDR3 is built from 13 residues. Germline loops: CDR1 SEHNR, CDR2 FQNEAQ (reference sequence). CDR3 nucleotides: TGTGCCAGCAGCCCAGAGGGATTCACTGAAGCTTTCTTT. Protein product: CASSPEGFTEAFF. Combining the CDR3 with reference TRBV7-9 and TRBJ1-1 gives the whole variable domain DTGVSQNPRHKITKRGQNVTFRCDPISEHNRLYWYRQTLGQGPEFLTYFQNEAQLEKSRLLSDRFSAERPKGSFSTLEIQRTEQGDSAMYLCASSPEGFTEAFFGQGTRLTVV.

The chain recombines TRBV28 with TRBJ2-3; 8 nucleotides match TRBD2. The V and J ends lost 10 bases and 2 bases, in that order; junction bases with no gene match: 11. The CDR3 length is 15 residues. Germline V CDR1 and CDR2: MDHEN, SYDVKM. The CDR3 here is CATYLPGGNTDTQYF. DNA of the CDR3: TGTGCCACTTACCTCCCGGGGGGGAACACAGATACGCAGTATTTT. Full variable domain (rest looked up from reference TRBV28 and TRBJ2-3): DVKVTQSSRYLVKRTGEKVFLECVQDMDHENMFWYRQDPGLGLRLIYFSYDVKMKEKGDIPEGYSVSREKKERFSLILESASTNQTSMYLCATYLPGGNTDTQYFGPGTRLTVL.

V gene TRBV19 combines with J gene TRBJ1-2; TRBD1 aligns across 8 bases. Germline assignment: CDR1 LNHDA and CDR2 SQIVND (reference sequence). The V gene end was trimmed by 8 bases and the J gene end by 5 bases; junction bases not matched to a gene: 16. The CDR3 has 16 residues. DNA of the CDR3: TGTGCCAGTCAACCGTACCAAGGACAGGGATTATATGGCTACACCTTC. The encoded protein is CASQPYQGQGLYGYTF.

Only one count was recorded for this clone. The chain recombines TRBV7-3 with TRBJ2-2, with D perhaps TRBD2 (5 bases). Germline V gene sequence: CDR1 SGHTA, CDR2 FQGTGA. Trimming cost V 1 base and J 8 bases, with 8 bases left between them. This CDR3 has 13 residues. DNA of the CDR3: TGTGCCAGCAGCTTAATGGGAGTAGGGGAGCTGTTTTTT. Translation: CASSLMGVGELFF. The whole variable domain, filled in from reference TRBV7-3 and TRBJ2-2, reads GAGVSQTPSNKVTEKGKYVELRCDPISGHTALYWYRQSLGQGPEFLIYFQGTGAADDSGLPNDRFFAVRPEGSVSTLKIQRTERGDSAVYLCASSLMGVGELFFGEGSRLTVL.

The table lists this clone with a count of one. J is TRBJ2-3 and V is TRBV2; 16 bases agree with TRBD2. This CDR3 has 16 residues. The germline gives CDR1 SNHLY, CDR2 FYNNEI. The V gene end was trimmed by 3 bases and the J gene end by 11 bases; junction bases not matched to a gene: 8. The CDR3 sequence: CASSDPGTSGGVKQYF. In DNA, the CDR3 is TGTGCCAGCAGTGATCCTGGGACTAGCGGGGGGGTAAAGCAGTATTTT.

The rearrangement uses TRBV5-6 and TRBJ2-5; 7 positions agree with TRBD1. This CDR3 is 13 amino acids long. The V segment lost 1 base and the J segment 5 bases; nucleotides outside the gene matches: 2. Germline values: CDR1 SGHDT, CDR2 YYEEEE. In DNA, the CDR3 is TGTGCCAGCAGCTTGAACAGGGGTGAGACCCAGTACTTC. It yields the protein CASSLNRGETQYF.

The chain has TRBV27 and TRBJ2-1; 9 bases match TRBD2. Germline values: CDR1 MNHEY, CDR2 SMNVEV (reference sequence). CDR3 length: 13 amino acids. V shed 3 bases and J 7 bases; nucleotides not matched to a gene: 1. CDR3 loop: CASSFTSGNEQFF. CDR3 sequence (DNA): TGTGCCAGCAGTTTTACTAGCGGGAATGAGCAGTTCTTC.

The chain employs TRBV21-1 and TRBJ2-1; TRBD2 is taken as the D call from the table, unchecked against the DNA. TRBV21-1 is a pseudogene segment. The CDR3 has 16 residues. The CDR3 sequence is CASSKPTSGGHNEQFF. CDR3 DNA sequence: TGTGCCAGCAGCAAGCCGACTAGCGGGGGACACAATGAGCAGTTCTTC.

About this clone itself: A junction boundary mismatches the germline segment, possibly from a read error. The chain carries TRBV29-1 and TRBJ1-2; a weak D match, TRBD1 (6 bases). This CDR3 comprises 12 residues. CDR1 is SQVTM, CDR2 ANQGSEA, per germline. This CDR3 reads CSGERAGGGYTF. DNA for the CDR3: TGCAGCGGTGAACGGGCGGGGGGCGGCTACACCTTC.

The chain links TRBV2 to TRBJ1-6; D unclear. Germline V gives CDR1 SNHLY, CDR2 FYNNEI. The CDR3 loop spans 12 amino acids. The ends were cut back, 0 bases at V and 12 bases at J, with 6 bases in the middle. DNA for the CDR3: TGTGCCAGCAGTGAAGCCGTCCTACCCCTCCACTTT. Translation gives CASSEAVLPLHF.

The chain employs TRBV7-3 and TRBJ1-6, with 10 bases aligning to TRBD1. Germline V gives CDR1 SGHTA, CDR2 FQGTGA. V dropped 5 bases and J dropped 7; count of bases not matched to a gene: 5. The CDR3 loop spans 15 amino acids. CDR3 sequence reads: CASSGQGGGNSPLHF. The CDR3 bases are TGTGCCAGCAGCGGACAGGGGGGCGGGAATTCACCCCTCCACTTT.

J is TRBJ2-7 and V is TRBV5-4; TRBD1 agrees at 9 bases. The J segment lost 4 bases and the V segment lost 6 bases, leaving 8 bases of the junction unmatched. This CDR3 has 14 residues. Germline V lookup: CDR1 SGHNT, CDR2 YYREEE (reference sequence). CDR3 loop: CASNRDRDNYEQYF. The CDR3 DNA follows: TGTGCCAGCAACCGGGACAGGGACAATTACGAGCAGTACTTC.

The chain couples TRBV9 to TRBJ2-7; 9 bases map to TRBD1. Germline values: CDR1 SGDLS, CDR2 YYNGEE. This CDR3 spans 14 amino acids. V lost 4 bases and J lost 3; bases outside the gene matches: 5. CDR3 DNA: TGTGCCAGCAGCCCGGGACAGGGAGGCTACGAGCAGTACTTC. Protein sequence: CASSPGQGGYEQYF. Full variable domain (rest looked up from reference TRBV9 and TRBJ2-7): DSGVTQTPKHLITATGQRVTLRCSPRSGDLSVYWYQQSLDQGLQFLIQYYNGEERAKGNILERFSAQQFPDLHSELNLSSLELGDSALYFCASSPGQGGYEQYFGPGTRLTVT.

The chain uses TRBV5-6 and TRBJ2-5; D is ambiguous. The CDR3 runs to 12 residues. Germline CDR1 SGHDT, CDR2 YYEEEE. With 4 bases removed from V and 1 base from J, the gap between germline ends came to 5 bases. This CDR3 is CASSPSQETQYF. The DNA of the CDR3 is TGTGCCAGCAGCCCGAGCCAAGAGACCCAGTACTTC.

The chain has TRBV9 and TRBJ1-3, with D unresolved. CDR1 is SGDLS and CDR2 is YYNGEE in the germline V gene. V gave up 4 bases and J gave up 0 bases, with 5 bases separating them. The CDR3 has 13 residues. The CDR3 sequence is CASSPHSGNTIYF. CDR3 sequence (DNA): TGTGCCAGCAGCCCCCACTCTGGAAACACCATATATTTT.

This clone was found a few times. The sample has other DNA sequences that encode this CDR3 too. This sequence joins TRBV14 and TRBJ2-1; the D gene is possibly TRBD2 (5 bases). The CDR3 totals 16 residues. Trimming took 0 bases from V and 0 from J, leaving 9 bases between them. Germline V gives CDR1 SGHDN, CDR2 FVKESK. As DNA, the CDR3 is TGTGCCAGCAGCCAAGACCCCGGGGACTCCTACAATGAGCAGTTCTTC. It is translated as CASSQDPGDSYNEQFF.

This clone was seen a few times. The chain couples TRBV15 to TRBJ2-2, with D unclear. The V end was cut by 6 bases, the J end by 6 bases, with 5 bases between. The CDR3 contains 11 residues. Germline V CDR1 and CDR2: LNHNV, YYDKDF (reference sequence). CDR3 sequence (DNA): TGTGCCACCAGATCGTCCGGGGAGCTGTTTTTT. This gives the protein CATRSSGELFF.

This clone turned up a few times. The V and J genes are TRBV7-2 and TRBJ1-2; D possibly corresponds to TRBD1 (5 bases). CDR3 length: 14 residues. Germline CDR1 is SGHTA and CDR2 is FQGNSA. V was cut by 6 bases and J by 0 bases, with 11 bases left in between. CDR3 amino acids: CASSNGGSNYGYTF. CDR3 nucleotides: TGTGCCAGCAGTAACGGGGGTTCTAACTATGGCTACACCTTC.

The chain has TRBV7-6 and TRBJ2-7; TRBD1 matches at 8 bases. J gave up 3 bases and V 4 bases, and 8 bases lay outside the gene matches. The V gene's germline CDR1 is SGHVS and CDR2 FNYEAQ. The CDR3 has 15 amino acids. The CDR3 nucleotides are TGTGCCAGCAGCTCGAAGCAGGGGGCGCGCTACGAGCAGTACTTC. Translated, it gives CASSSKQGARYEQYF.

The rearrangement links TRBV7-3 to TRBJ1-1; D is possibly TRBD1 (5 bases). Trimming pared 2 bases from V and 1 base from J, leaving 8 bases between. Germline loops: CDR1 SGHTA, CDR2 FQGTGA. The CDR3 covers 14 residues. In DNA form, the CDR3 reads TGTGCCAGCAGCTTAGGGGGGGGGAACACTGAAGCTTTCTTT. This sequence encodes CASSLGGGNTEAFF. The entire variable domain, with the rest obtained from reference TRBV7-3 and TRBJ1-1, is as follows: GAGVSQTPSNKVTEKGKYVELRCDPISGHTALYWYRQSLGQGPEFLIYFQGTGAADDSGLPNDRFFAVRPEGSVSTLKIQRTERGDSAVYLCASSLGGGNTEAFFGQGTRLTVV.

The chain uses TRBV7-8 and TRBJ2-1; TRBD1 matches at 8 bases. The CDR3 contains 15 residues. After removal of 3 bases from V and 5 bases from J, the junction contained 6 bases not matched to a gene. Germline V gives CDR1 SGHVS, CDR2 FQNEAQ. CDR3 in DNA: TGTGCCAGCAGCTTGAGGGACAGGCCTGACAATGAGCAGTTCTTC. Protein product: CASSLRDRPDNEQFF.